These 3 T cell receptor beta chains came from one sample sequenced in a study of blood T cell repertoires in COVID-19. The table came from immunoSEQ multiplex PCR; TCRdb's copy has only in-frame clones and leaves some out. The sample shows approximately 25,000 clones, about 81% of them seen only once. Sequencing was performed on peripheral blood. These receptors were taken from a woman in her 70s with COVID-19, enrolled during active disease.

The chain is built from TRBV9 and TRBJ1-1, with D unresolved. V dropped 0 bases and J dropped 4 bases, with 10 bases sitting between them. The CDR3 is made up of 14 amino acids. The germline V gene has CDR1 SGDLS and CDR2 YYNGEE. CDR3 nucleotide sequence: TGTGCCAGCAGCGTAGGGGTAGGAGGCACTGAAGCTTTCTTT. Its protein is CASSVGVGGTEAFF.

The chain employs TRBV9 and TRBJ1-1; 7 bases map to TRBD1. In germline, CDR1 is SGDLS, CDR2 YYNGEE. This CDR3 contains 15 residues. V trimming: 3 bases; J trimming: 0 bases; junction bases outside the gene matches: 5. CDR3 loop: CASSAGQFMNTEAFF. The CDR3 DNA follows: TGTGCCAGCAGCGCGGGACAGTTCATGAACACTGAAGCTTTCTTT.

The rearrangement joins TRBV13 to TRBJ1-1; possibly TRBD1 for D (5 bases). CDR1 is PRHDT and CDR2 is FYEKMQ in the germline V gene (reference sequence). The CDR3 runs 17 residues. Trimming removed 0 bases from V and 0 bases from J, with 14 bases in between. The CDR3 here is CASSLGFGAGMNTEAFF. The CDR3 bases are TGTGCCAGCAGCTTAGGTTTTGGGGCGGGGATGAACACTGAAGCTTTCTTT.